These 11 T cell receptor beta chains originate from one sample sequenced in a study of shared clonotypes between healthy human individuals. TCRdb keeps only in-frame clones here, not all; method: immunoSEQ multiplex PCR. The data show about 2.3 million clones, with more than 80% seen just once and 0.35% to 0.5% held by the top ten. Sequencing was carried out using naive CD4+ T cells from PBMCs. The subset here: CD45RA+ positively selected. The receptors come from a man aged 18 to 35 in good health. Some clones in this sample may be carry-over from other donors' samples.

The CDR3 region is CASSLFPRQGTWETQYF. Here the CDR3 DNA reads TGTGCCAGCAGTTTATTCCCAAGACAGGGGACGTGGGAGACCCAGTACTTC. The chain carries TRBV28 and TRBJ2-5; 8 bases fit TRBD1. The CDR3 has 17 amino acids. Germline CDR1 MDHEN, CDR2 SYDVKM. V was clipped by 1 base and J by 5 bases; unmatched bases: 12. The full variable domain, completed using reference TRBV28 and TRBJ2-5, is DVKVTQSSRYLVKRTGEKVFLECVQDMDHENMFWYRQDPGLGLRLIYFSYDVKMKEKGDIPEGYSVSREKKERFSLILESASTNQTSMYLCASSLFPRQGTWETQYFGPGTRLLVL.

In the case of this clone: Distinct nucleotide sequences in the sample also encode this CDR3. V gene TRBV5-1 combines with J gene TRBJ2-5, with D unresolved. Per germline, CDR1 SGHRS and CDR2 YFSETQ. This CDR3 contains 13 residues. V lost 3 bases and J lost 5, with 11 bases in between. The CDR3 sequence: CASSSPGGETQYF. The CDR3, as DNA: TGCGCCAGCAGCTCGCCGGGTGGTGAGACCCAGTACTTC.

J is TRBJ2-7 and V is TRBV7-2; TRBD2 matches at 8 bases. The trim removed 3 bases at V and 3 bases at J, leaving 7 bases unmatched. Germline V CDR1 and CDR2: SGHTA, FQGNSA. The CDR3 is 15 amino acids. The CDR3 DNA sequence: TGTGCCAGCAGCTTTGGGCTAGCGGGCCTCTACGAGCAGTACTTC. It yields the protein CASSFGLAGLYEQYF.

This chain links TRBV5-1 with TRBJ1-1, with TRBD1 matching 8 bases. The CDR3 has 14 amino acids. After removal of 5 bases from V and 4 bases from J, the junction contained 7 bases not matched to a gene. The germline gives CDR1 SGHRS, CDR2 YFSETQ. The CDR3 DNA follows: TGCGCCAGCAGTTTCGACAGGGGAGGCACTGAAGCTTTCTTT. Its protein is CASSFDRGGTEAFF.

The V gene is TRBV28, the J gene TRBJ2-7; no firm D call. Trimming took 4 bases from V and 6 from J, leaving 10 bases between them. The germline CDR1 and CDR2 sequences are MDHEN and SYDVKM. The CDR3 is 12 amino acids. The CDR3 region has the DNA TGTGCCAGCAGTTCCTCTCGGAGCGAGCAGTACTTC. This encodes CASSSSRSEQYF.

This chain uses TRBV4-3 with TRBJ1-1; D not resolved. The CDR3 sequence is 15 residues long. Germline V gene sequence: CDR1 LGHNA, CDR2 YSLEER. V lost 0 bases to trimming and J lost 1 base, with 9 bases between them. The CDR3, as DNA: TGCGCCAGCAGCCAAGATCTAGACTGGAACACTGAAGCTTTCTTT. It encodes CASSQDLDWNTEAFF.

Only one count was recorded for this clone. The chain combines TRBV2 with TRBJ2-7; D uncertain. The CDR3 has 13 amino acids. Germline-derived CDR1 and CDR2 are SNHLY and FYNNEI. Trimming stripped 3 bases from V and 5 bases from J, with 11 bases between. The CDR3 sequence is CASSEEGLDEQYF. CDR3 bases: TGTGCCAGCAGTGAGGAAGGGCTCGACGAGCAGTACTTC. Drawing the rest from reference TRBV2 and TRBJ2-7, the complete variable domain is EPEVTQTPSHQVTQMGQEVILRCVPISNHLYFYWYRQILGQKVEFLVSFYNNEISEKSEIFDDQFSVERPDGSNFTLKIRSTKLEDSAMYFCASSEEGLDEQYFGPGTRLTVT.

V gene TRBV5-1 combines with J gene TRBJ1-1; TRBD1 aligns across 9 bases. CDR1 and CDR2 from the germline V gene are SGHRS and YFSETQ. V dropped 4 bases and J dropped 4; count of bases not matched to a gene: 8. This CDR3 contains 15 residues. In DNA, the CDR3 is TGCGCCAGCAGCGAACAGGGGGCGCTGGGCACTGAAGCTTTCTTT. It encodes CASSEQGALGTEAFF.

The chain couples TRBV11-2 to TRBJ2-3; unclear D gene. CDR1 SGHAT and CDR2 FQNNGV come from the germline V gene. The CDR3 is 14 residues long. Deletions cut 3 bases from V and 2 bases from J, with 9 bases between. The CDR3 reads CASSLDRNTDTQYF. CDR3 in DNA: TGTGCCAGCAGCTTGGACCGGAACACAGATACGCAGTATTTT.

The CDR3 DNA reads TGCGCCAGCAGCAAGGACAGGGGCGATACGCAGTATTTT. Its protein is CASSKDRGDTQYF. The chain recombines TRBV4-3 with TRBJ2-3; 9 bases match TRBD1. CDR1 is LGHNA, CDR2 YSLEER, per germline. This CDR3 has 13 residues. Losses at the gene ends were 5 bases for V and 6 bases for J; bases not matched to a gene: 3.

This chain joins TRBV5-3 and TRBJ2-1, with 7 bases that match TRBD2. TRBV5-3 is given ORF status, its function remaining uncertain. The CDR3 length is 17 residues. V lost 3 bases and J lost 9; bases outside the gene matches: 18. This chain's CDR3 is CARSYRCGGAGKAEQFF. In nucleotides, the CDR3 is TGTGCCAGAAGCTATCGTTGCGGGGGAGCGGGAAAGGCTGAGCAGTTCTTC.